Listed here are 23 T cell receptor beta chains from one sample, sequenced in a study of regulatory T cells in long-lasting Graves disease. CDR3-region Arm-PCR and iRepertoire HTBI primers produced the TCR beta libraries. TCRdb re-analysed the multiplex PCR reads in MiXCR, keeping a single row per CDR3 protein. The sample records 250,000 to 400,000 distinct CDR3 sequences, 15% to 20% being singletons. Documented time point: newly diagnosed GD, antithyroid drugs for less than 3 months. The TCR library was prepared using RNA isolated from PBMCs. The specimen comprised peripheral blood mononuclear cells (PBMCs), sampled at new diagnosis, from a patient treated with antithyroid drugs. The receptors shown here come from a female donor with Graves disease.

This clonotype was seen a few times. The chain combines TRBV5-6 with TRBJ2-6; the D is unclear. V was clipped by 0 bases and J by 0 bases, with 7 bases between them. Per the germline V gene, CDR1 is SGHDT and CDR2 is YYEEEE. There are 16 residues in the CDR3. The CDR3 DNA is TGTGCCAGCAGCTTGGCCACAGCCTCTGGGGCCAACGTCCTGACTTTC. Residues: CASSLATASGANVLTF.

This clonotype was counted only a few times. Possible read error: a much larger clone is one base away. The chain has TRBV27 and TRBJ2-1; D may correspond to TRBD1 or TRBD2 (5 bases each). The V gene's germline CDR1 is MNHEY and CDR2 SMNVEV (reference sequence). The CDR3 is 12 residues long. The CDR3: CAGSLQGGGQFF. DNA of the CDR3: TGTGCCGGCAGTCTCCAGGGTGGAGGGCAGTTCTTC.

This clonotype has a count of ten or more. The chain carries TRBV7-6 and TRBJ2-1; D is undetermined. The V and J ends lost 1 base and 6 bases respectively, with 7 bases between them. The CDR3 is 13 amino acids. CDR1 SGHVS and CDR2 FNYEAQ come from the germline V gene. The CDR3 region is CASSLELPNEQFF. In nucleotides, the CDR3 is TGTGCCAGCAGCTTAGAACTCCCCAATGAGCAGTTCTTC. Based on the CDR3 plus reference TRBV7-6 and TRBJ2-1, the full variable domain is GAGVSQSPRYKVTKRGQDVALRCDPISGHVSLYWYRQALGQGPEFLTYFNYEAQQDKSGLPNDRFSAERPEGSISTLTIQRTEQRDSAMYRCASSLELPNEQFFGPGTRLTVL.

This clonotype showed up many times. The gene calls are TRBV28 and TRBJ2-2; the D call may be TRBD1 or TRBD2 (6 bases each). With 6 bases removed from V and 6 bases from J, the gap between germline ends came to 14 bases. Germline V gene lookup returns CDR1 MDHEN and CDR2 SYDVKM. CDR3 length equals 14 residues. CDR3 loop: CASSVVGGSGELFF. CDR3 in DNA: TGTGCCAGCAGCGTCGTCGGGGGCTCCGGGGAGCTGTTTTTT.

CDR3 loop: CASSWDSNTDTQYF. The DNA of the CDR3 is TGTGCCAGCAGCTGGGACTCCAACACAGATACGCAGTATTTT. This chain joins TRBV2 and TRBJ2-3; tentative D call: TRBD2 (6 bases). This CDR3 has 14 amino acids. V was pared by 6 bases and J by 2 bases, with 12 bases between. CDR1 is SNHLY and CDR2 is FYNNEI in the germline V gene.

Points on this clonotype: At one boundary the junction diverges from the germline segment, which might be a read error. V and J are TRBV7-9 and TRBJ2-2; the match to TRBD1 covers 9 bases. The length of the CDR3 is 15 residues. CDR1 is SEHNR, CDR2 FQNEAQ, per germline (reference sequence). CDR3 sequence: CASSPGQGRTGELFF. CDR3 DNA sequence: TGCGCCAGCAGCCCGGGACAGGGCCGCACCGGGGAGCTGTTTTTT.

The chain couples TRBV20-1 to TRBJ2-5, with D possibly being TRBD2 (6 bases). Trimming pared 2 bases from V and 5 bases from J, leaving 12 bases between. CDR1 is DFQATT and CDR2 is SNEGSKA in the germline V gene (reference sequence). The CDR3 length is 13 residues. In DNA form, the CDR3 reads TGCAGTGCTAGACGGACTCGGGGGGAGACCCAGTACTTC. Protein sequence: CSARRTRGETQYF.

This clonotype was seen many times. The rearrangement links TRBV12-5 to TRBJ1-2; 9 bases map to TRBD1. This CDR3 spans 14 amino acids. Germline CDR1 reads LGHNT; CDR2 reads FRNRAP. V lost 5 bases, J lost 6 bases, and 7 bases stayed unmatched. CDR3 nucleotides: TGTGCTAGTGGTCGTAACACAGGGGGCGATGGCTACACCTTC. Residues: CASGRNTGGDGYTF.

This clonotype has only a few counts. The rearrangement joins TRBV6-5 to TRBJ1-1, with 8 bases fitting TRBD1. The CDR3 sequence is 16 residues long. Germline V gives CDR1 MNHEY, CDR2 SVGAGI. After removal of 2 bases from V and 4 bases from J, the junction contained 9 bases not matched to a gene. The CDR3 region is CASSYGVGRGPTEAFF. The CDR3 nucleotides are TGTGCCAGCAGTTACGGTGTGGGCAGGGGGCCCACTGAAGCTTTCTTT.

Comments on this clonotype: A far larger clone lies a single base away; this is likely a read error. The V and J genes are TRBV2 and TRBJ2-1; the match to TRBD1 covers 11 bases. The CDR3 sequence is 16 residues long. The V gene's germline CDR1 is SNHLY and CDR2 FYNNEI. V lost 11 bases, J lost 10 bases, and 19 bases stayed unmatched. Written as DNA, the CDR3 is TGTGCCGGGGGACAGGGGGGAACTAGCGGAGTTGGAGAGCAGTTCTTC. It codes for CAGGQGGTSGVGEQFF.

This clonotype came up many times. V is TRBV19 and J is TRBJ2-5; D gene uncertain. Trimming took 4 bases from V and 4 from J, leaving 4 bases between them. The CDR3 contains 11 residues. Germline V CDR1 and CDR2: LNHDA, SQIVND (reference sequence). The CDR3 loop is CASSTGETQYF. In nucleotides, the CDR3 is TGTGCCAGTAGTACCGGAGAGACCCAGTACTTC.

There are many counts of this clonotype. The CDR3, as DNA: TGTGCCAGCAGTTTTTACAGGGGGCGGTCTGAAAAACTGTTTTTT. Translated, it gives CASSFYRGRSEKLFF. The rearrangement joins TRBV6-5 to TRBJ1-4; 9 nucleotides match TRBD1. J lost 7 bases, V lost 4 bases, and 7 bases had no gene match. CDR1 is MNHEY, CDR2 SVGAGI, per germline. The CDR3 is made up of 15 amino acids.

This clonotype occurred a few times. The chain joins TRBV27 to TRBJ2-3; no reliable D call. This CDR3 comprises 13 residues. Trimming cost V 7 bases and J 2 bases, with 10 bases left between them. Germline loops: CDR1 MNHEY, CDR2 SMNVEV (reference sequence). In DNA form, the CDR3 reads TGTGCCAGCACAGATAGATACACAGATACGCAGTATTTT. Translated: CASTDRYTDTQYF.

The V gene is TRBV12-3 or TRBV12-4, the J gene TRBJ2-3; weak D call: TRBD1 (6 bases). The V gene lost 0 bases and the J gene lost 4 bases, with 11 bases spanning the gap. The CDR3 is 15 amino acids. In nucleotides, the CDR3 is TGTGCCAGCAGTTTAGCCCCAGGGGCCCCAGATACGCAGTATTTT. The encoded protein is CASSLAPGAPDTQYF.

This clonotype has ten or more counts. The chain links TRBV12-5 to TRBJ1-1; D not resolved. CDR1 and CDR2 from the germline V gene are LGHNT and FRNRAP. V was cut by 6 bases and J by 11 bases, with 10 bases left in between. This CDR3 region has 10 residues. The CDR3 DNA reads TGTGCTAGTGGCTCCTCCGGGGCTTTCTTT. It is translated as CASGSSGAFF.

This clonotype has just a few counts. The chain combines TRBV5-1 with TRBJ2-7; possible D gene TRBD2, 6 bases. The CDR3 runs 12 residues. The V end was cut by 4 bases, the J end by 6 bases, with 11 bases between. The germline V gene has CDR1 SGHRS and CDR2 YFSETQ. The CDR3 DNA is TGCGCCAGCAGCCCTGATAGCGGCGAGCAGTACTTC. Translated: CASSPDSGEQYF. The whole variable domain, remainder taken from reference TRBV5-1 and TRBJ2-7, is KAGVTQTPRYLIKTRGQQVTLSCSPISGHRSVSWYQQTPGQGLQFLFEYFSETQRNKGNFPGRFSGRQFSNSRSEMNVSTLELGDSALYLCASSPDSGEQYFGPGTRLTVT.

As to this clonotype: Its ends do not fully match the called genes, so a read error is possible. The chain is built from TRBV3-1 and TRBJ2-1; D ambiguous. This CDR3 comprises 15 residues. The germline V gene encodes CDR1 LGHDT and CDR2 YNNKEL (reference sequence). The CDR3 nucleotides are TGTGCCAGCAGCCCCGGGTGGGGAACCTACAATGAGCAGTCCTTC. Its protein product is CASSPGWGTYNEQSF.

This clonotype was counted ten times or more. The CDR3 DNA reads TGTGCCAGCAGTGAATGGGTAGGGACCTCGAATGAGCAGTTCTTC. Encoded protein: CASSEWVGTSNEQFF. The rearrangement uses TRBV25-1 and TRBJ2-1; D possibly uses TRBD1 or TRBD2 (5 bases each). This CDR3 region has 15 residues. Germline V gene lookup returns CDR1 MGHDK and CDR2 SYGVNS. V lost 1 base to trimming and J lost 7 bases, with 14 bases between them.

This clonotype was counted only a few times. The chain is built from TRBV11-3 and TRBJ2-1; D is perhaps TRBD2 (6 bases). Germline V gene data show CDR1 as SGHNT and CDR2 as YENEEA. The CDR3 length is 13 residues. The V gene lost 4 bases and the J gene lost 10 bases, with 14 bases spanning the gap. CDR3 loop: CASSSKLAEEQFF. The CDR3 DNA sequence: TGTGCCAGCAGCTCGAAGTTAGCGGAGGAGCAGTTCTTC.

In its sample, this clonotype ranks as medium-sized. The rearrangement joins TRBV30 to TRBJ2-7; no clear D. V lost 0 bases and J lost 7, with 7 bases in between. This CDR3 contains 11 residues. Germline CDR1 is GTSNPN and CDR2 is SVGIG (reference sequence). CDR3 bases: TGTGCCTGGAGTGTTCGATTGGAGCAGTACTTC. Protein product: CAWSVRLEQYF.

The chain combines TRBV6-5 with TRBJ1-6; TRBD1 agrees at 8 bases. CDR3 length: 17 amino acids. Losses at the gene ends were 2 bases for V and 5 bases for J; bases not matched to a gene: 8. In germline, CDR1 is MNHEY, CDR2 SVGAGI. CDR3 sequence reads: CASSYGQGAGDNSPLHF. CDR3 in DNA: TGTGCCAGCAGTTACGGGCAGGGGGCCGGGGATAATTCACCCCTCCACTTT.

Ten or more counts support this clonotype. The chain is built from TRBV2 and TRBJ2-1; a weak D match, TRBD2 (6 bases). V was shortened by 4 bases and J by 3 bases, with 13 bases between the two germline ends. Germline values: CDR1 SNHLY, CDR2 FYNNEI. The CDR3 length is 15 residues. The CDR3 is CASSVAEGNYNEQFF. In DNA, the CDR3 is TGTGCCAGCAGTGTAGCGGAAGGGAACTACAATGAGCAGTTCTTC.

This clonotype was counted many times. This chain links TRBV27 with TRBJ1-1, with TRBD1 identical over 7 bases. Germline V lookup: CDR1 MNHEY, CDR2 SMNVEV (reference sequence). The CDR3 has 15 amino acids. V lost 6 bases to trimming and J lost 4 bases; unmatched junction nucleotides: 11. This CDR3 is CASSPDRVPSTEAFF. CDR3 nucleotides: TGTGCCAGCAGCCCAGACAGGGTACCGAGCACTGAAGCTTTCTTT.